The clone carrying this TCR beta chain was found once. Germline CDR1 and CDR2: SEHNR and FQNEAQ (reference sequence). CDR3 size: 15 residues. The V end was cut by 1 base, the J end by 7 bases, with 11 bases between. This record belongs to a study of CD8 T cells in Susac syndrome. The RNA input was roughly 0.45 to 1 ug, and it was reverse transcribed with random hexamers. Multiplex PCR with immunoSEQ amplified the TCR beta CDR3 across 54 Vbeta and 13 Jbeta. TCRdb reanalysed the immunoSEQ multiplex PCR reads using MiXCR and keeps one entry per CDR3 protein. Among 170,000 or so distinct CDR3 sequences, around 93% were seen once, and the ten largest hold more than 0.08%. Sequencing of TCR beta was undertaken in CD8+ and CD4+ T cells derived from blood. Those who served as multiple sclerosis controls were treatment-naive patients with stable or active relapsing-remitting disease.

The chain uses TRBV7-9 and TRBJ1-6; no clear D. The receptor's source is a human donor with multiple sclerosis. Sequences were obtained from CD4+ T cells from PBMCs. This CDR3 reads CASSLGSGPNSPLHF. CDR3 nucleotide sequence: TGTGCCAGCAGCTTAGGATCAGGACCAAATTCACCCCTCCACTTT.